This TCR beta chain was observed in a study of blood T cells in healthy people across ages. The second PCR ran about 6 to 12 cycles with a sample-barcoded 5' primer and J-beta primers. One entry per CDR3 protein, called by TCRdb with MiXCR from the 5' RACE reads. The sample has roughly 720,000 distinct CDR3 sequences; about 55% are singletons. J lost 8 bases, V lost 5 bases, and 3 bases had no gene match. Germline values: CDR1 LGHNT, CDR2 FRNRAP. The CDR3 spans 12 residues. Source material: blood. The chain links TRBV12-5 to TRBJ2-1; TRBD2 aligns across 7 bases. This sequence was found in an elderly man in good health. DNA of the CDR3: TGTGCTAGTGGTCTCCGGGAGGATGAGCAGTTCTTC. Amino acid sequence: CASGLREDEQFF.